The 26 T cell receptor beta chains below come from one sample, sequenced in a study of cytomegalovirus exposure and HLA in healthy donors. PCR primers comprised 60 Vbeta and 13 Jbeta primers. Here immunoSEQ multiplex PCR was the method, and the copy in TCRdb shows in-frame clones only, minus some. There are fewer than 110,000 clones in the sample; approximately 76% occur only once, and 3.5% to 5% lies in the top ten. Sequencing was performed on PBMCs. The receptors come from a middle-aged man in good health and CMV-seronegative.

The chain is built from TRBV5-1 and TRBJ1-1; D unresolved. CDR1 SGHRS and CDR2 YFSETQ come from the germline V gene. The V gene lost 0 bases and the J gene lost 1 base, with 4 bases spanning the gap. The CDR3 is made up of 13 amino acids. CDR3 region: CASSLAKNTEAFF. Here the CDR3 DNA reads TGCGCCAGCAGCTTGGCTAAGAACACTGAAGCTTTCTTT.

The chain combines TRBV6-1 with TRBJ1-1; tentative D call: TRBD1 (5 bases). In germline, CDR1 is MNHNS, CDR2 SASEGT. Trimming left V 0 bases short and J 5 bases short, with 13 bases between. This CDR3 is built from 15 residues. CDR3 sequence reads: CASSEATKGYTEAFF. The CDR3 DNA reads TGTGCCAGCAGTGAAGCGACAAAGGGGTATACTGAAGCTTTCTTT.

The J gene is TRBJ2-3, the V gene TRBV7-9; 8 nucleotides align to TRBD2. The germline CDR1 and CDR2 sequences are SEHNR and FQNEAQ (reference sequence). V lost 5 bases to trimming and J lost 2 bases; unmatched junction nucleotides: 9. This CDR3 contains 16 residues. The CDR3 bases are TGTGCCAGCAGCCCGGGGGGGCGGGGGGCCACAGATACGCAGTATTTT. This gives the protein CASSPGGRGATDTQYF.

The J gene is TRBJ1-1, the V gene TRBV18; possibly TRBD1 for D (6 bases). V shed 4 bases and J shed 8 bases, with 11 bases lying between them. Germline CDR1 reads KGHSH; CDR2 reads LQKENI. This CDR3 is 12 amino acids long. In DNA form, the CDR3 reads TGTGCCAGCTCACTCCGAGGACAGGAAGCTTTCTTT. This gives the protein CASSLRGQEAFF. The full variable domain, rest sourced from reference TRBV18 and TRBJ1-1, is NAGVMQNPRHLVRRRGQEARLRCSPMKGHSHVYWYRQLPEEGLKFMVYLQKENIIDESGMPKERFSAEFPKEGPSILRIQQVVRGDSAAYFCASSLRGQEAFFGQGTRLTVV.

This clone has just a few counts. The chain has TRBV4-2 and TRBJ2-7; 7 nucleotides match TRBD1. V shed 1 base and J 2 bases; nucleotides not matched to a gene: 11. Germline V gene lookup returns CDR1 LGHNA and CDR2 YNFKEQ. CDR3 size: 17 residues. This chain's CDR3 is CASSQADVRQGTYEQYF. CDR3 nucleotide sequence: TGTGCCAGCAGCCAAGCGGATGTCAGACAGGGTACCTACGAGCAGTACTTC.

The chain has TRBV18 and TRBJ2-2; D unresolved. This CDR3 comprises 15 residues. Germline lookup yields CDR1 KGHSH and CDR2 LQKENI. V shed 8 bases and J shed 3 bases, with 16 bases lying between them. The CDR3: CASHHSQVYTGELFF. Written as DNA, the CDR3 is TGTGCCAGCCATCACAGTCAGGTGTACACCGGGGAGCTGTTTTTT. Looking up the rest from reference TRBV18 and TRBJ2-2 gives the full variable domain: NAGVMQNPRHLVRRRGQEARLRCSPMKGHSHVYWYRQLPEEGLKFMVYLQKENIIDESGMPKERFSAEFPKEGPSILRIQQVVRGDSAAYFCASHHSQVYTGELFFGEGSRLTVL.

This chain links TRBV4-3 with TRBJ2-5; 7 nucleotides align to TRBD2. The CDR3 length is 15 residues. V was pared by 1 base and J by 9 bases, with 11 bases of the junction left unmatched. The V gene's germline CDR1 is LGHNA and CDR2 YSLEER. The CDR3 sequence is CASSQGYIGGTAQYF. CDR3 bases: TGCGCCAGCAGCCAAGGTTATATCGGGGGGACGGCCCAGTACTTC.

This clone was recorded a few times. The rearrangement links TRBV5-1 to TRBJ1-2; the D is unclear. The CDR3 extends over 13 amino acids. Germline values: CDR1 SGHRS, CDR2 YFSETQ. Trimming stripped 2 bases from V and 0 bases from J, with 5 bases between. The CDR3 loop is CASSFDTNYGYTF. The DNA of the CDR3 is TGCGCCAGCAGCTTTGACACTAACTATGGCTACACCTTC.

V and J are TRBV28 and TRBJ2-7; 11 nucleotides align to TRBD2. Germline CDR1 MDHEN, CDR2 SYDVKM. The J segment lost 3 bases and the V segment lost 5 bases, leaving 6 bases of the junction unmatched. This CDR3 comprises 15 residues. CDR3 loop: CASSRSGGGFYEQYV. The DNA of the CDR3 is TGTGCCAGCAGTCGTAGCGGGGGGGGATTCTACGAGCAGTACGTC.

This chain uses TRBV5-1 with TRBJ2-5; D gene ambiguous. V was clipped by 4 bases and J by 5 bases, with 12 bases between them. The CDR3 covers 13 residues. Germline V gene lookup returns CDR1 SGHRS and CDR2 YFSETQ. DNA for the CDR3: TGCGCCAGCAGCGTGAACCTTCGGGAGACCCAGTACTTC. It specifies CASSVNLRETQYF.

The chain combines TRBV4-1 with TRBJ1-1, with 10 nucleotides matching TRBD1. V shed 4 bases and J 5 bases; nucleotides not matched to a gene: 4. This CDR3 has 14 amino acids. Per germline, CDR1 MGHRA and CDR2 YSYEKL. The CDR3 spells CASSLDRGPTEAFF. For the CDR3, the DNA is TGCGCCAGCAGCCTAGACAGGGGGCCGACTGAAGCTTTCTTT.

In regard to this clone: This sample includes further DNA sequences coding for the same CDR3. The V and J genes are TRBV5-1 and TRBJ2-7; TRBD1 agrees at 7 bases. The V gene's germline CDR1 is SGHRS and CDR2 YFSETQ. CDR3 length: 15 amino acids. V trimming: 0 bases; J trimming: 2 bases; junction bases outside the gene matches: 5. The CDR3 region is CASSLGQGSPYEQYV. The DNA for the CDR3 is TGCGCCAGCAGCTTGGGACAGGGATCCCCCTACGAGCAGTACGTC.

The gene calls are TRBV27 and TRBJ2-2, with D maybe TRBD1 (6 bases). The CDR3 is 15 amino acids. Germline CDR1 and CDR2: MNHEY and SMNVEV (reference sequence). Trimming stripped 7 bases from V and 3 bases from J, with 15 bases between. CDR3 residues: CASTPGDRYTGELFF. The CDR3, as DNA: TGTGCCAGCACCCCAGGGGACCGTTACACCGGGGAGCTGTTTTTT.

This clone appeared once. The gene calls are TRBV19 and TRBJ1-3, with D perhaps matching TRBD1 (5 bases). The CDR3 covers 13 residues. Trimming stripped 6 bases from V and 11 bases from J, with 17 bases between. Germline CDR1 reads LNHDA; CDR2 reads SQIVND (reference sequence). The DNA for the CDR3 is TGTGCCAGTAGAAACCTAGGGGTGGCCGCCATATATTTT. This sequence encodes CASRNLGVAAIYF.

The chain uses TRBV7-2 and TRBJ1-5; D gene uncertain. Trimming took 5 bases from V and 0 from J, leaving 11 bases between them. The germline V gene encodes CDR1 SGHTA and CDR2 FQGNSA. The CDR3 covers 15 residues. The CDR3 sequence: CASSALGYSNQPQHF. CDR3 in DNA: TGTGCCAGCAGCGCCCTAGGTTATAGCAATCAGCCCCAGCATTTT.

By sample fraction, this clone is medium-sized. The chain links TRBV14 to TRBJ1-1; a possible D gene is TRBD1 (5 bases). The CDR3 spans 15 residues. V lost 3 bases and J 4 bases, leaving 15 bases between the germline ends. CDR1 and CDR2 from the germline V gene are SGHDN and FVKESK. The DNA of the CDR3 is TGTGCCAGCAGCCATGGTGGGGCCTTGGGCACTGAAGCTTTCTTT. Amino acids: CASSHGGALGTEAFF.

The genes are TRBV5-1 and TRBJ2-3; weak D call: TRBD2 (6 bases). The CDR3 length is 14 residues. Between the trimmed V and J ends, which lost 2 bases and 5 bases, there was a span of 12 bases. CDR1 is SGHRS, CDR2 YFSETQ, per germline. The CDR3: CASSFGLAIDTQYF. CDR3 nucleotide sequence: TGCGCCAGCAGCTTCGGTCTAGCGATAGATACGCAGTATTTT.

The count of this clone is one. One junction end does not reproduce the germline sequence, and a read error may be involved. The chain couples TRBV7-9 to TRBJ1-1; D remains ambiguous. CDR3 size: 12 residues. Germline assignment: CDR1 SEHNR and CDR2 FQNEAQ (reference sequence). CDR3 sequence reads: CSSSLGGTEAFF. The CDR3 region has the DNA TGTTCCAGCAGCTTAGGAGGGACTGAAGCTTTCTTT.

CDR3 loop: CASSPAGGPFANEQFF. CDR3 in DNA: TGTGCCAGCAGCCCCGCCGGGGGGCCTTTTGCCAATGAGCAGTTCTTC. The rearrangement uses TRBV7-3 and TRBJ2-1, with D possibly TRBD2 on 7 matching bases. Germline V gives CDR1 SGHTA, CDR2 FQGTGA. This CDR3 is 16 amino acids long. V lost 5 bases to trimming and J lost 6 bases, with 20 bases between them.

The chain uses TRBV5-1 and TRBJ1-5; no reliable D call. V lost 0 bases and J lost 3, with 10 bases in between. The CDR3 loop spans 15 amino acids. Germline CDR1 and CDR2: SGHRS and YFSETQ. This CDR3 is CASSLGGISNQPQHF. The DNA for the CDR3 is TGCGCCAGCAGCTTGGGAGGGATATCCAATCAGCCCCAGCATTTT.

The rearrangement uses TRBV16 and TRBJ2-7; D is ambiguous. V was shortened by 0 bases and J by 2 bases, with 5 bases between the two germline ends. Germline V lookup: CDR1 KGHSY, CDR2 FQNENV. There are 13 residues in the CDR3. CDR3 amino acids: CASSQSWAYEQYV. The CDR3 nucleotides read TGTGCCAGCAGCCAATCGTGGGCCTACGAGCAGTACGTC.

The CDR3 sequence is CSVDTGAITDTQYF. The CDR3 DNA is TGCAGCGTTGATACAGGGGCAATCACAGATACGCAGTATTTT. The chain couples TRBV29-1 to TRBJ2-3; TRBD1 matches at 7 bases. This CDR3 has 14 amino acids. The germline V gene has CDR1 SQVTM and CDR2 ANQGSEA. Germline trimming cut 3 bases from V and 2 bases from J; bases unmatched to any gene: 5.

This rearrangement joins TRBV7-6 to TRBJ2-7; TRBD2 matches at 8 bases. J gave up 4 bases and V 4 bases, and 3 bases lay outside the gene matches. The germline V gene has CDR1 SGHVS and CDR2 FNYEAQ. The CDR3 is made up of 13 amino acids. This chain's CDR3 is CASSSSGGYEQYF. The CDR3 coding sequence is TGTGCCAGCAGCTCGTCGGGGGGGTACGAGCAGTACTTC.

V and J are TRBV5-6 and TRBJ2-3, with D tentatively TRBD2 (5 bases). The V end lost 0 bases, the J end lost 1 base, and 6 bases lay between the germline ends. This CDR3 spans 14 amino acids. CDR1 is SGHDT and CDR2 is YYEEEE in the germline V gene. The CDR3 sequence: CASSLGGGTDTQYF. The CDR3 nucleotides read TGTGCCAGCAGCTTGGGGGGAGGCACAGATACGCAGTATTTT.

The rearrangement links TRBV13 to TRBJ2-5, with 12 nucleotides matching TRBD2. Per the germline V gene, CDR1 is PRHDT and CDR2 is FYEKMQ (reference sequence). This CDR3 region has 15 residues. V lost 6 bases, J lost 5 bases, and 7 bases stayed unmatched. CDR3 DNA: TGTGCCAGCAGGCCTACTGGACTAGCGGGGGAGACCCAGTACTTC. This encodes CASRPTGLAGETQYF.

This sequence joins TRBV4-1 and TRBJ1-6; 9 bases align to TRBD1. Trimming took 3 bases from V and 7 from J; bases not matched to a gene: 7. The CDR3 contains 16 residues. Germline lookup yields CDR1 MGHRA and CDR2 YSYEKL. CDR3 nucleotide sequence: TGCGCCAGCAGCCATGGACAGGGGCCCAGGAATTCACCCCTCCACTTT. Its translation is CASSHGQGPRNSPLHF.